This T cell receptor (beta chain) was documented in a study of T cell changes during pregnancy in multiple sclerosis. Unmatched junction bases numbered 10, after V lost 0 bases and J lost 4 bases. The CDR3 consists of 17 residues. CDR1 is SGHKS, CDR2 YYEKEE, per germline (reference sequence). Using immunoSEQ multiplex PCR, the repertoire was profiled, and TCRdb retains in-frame clones only, with some absent. This sample has about 57,000 clones, with roughly nine tenths found just once. V is TRBV5-5 and J is TRBJ2-3; 8 bases line up with TRBD2. The receptor comes from a female donor with multiple sclerosis, enrolled in a pregnancy study. Sequenced here: CD4+ T cells from peripheral blood mononuclear cells, sampled in the second trimester of pregnancy. CDR3 residues: CASSLGPGLGAADTQYF. The CDR3, as DNA: TGTGCCAGCAGCTTGGGTCCGGGACTAGGTGCGGCAGATACGCAGTATTTT.